This T cell receptor (beta chain) was sequenced for a study of identical twins. Via MiXCR, TCRdb re-called the 5' RACE reads, giving one row per CDR3 protein. The sample records 500,000 to 700,000 distinct CDR3 sequences, around 7.5% being singletons. This clonotype was counted ten times or more. The antigen is undetermined. Germline loops: CDR1 KGHDR, CDR2 SFDVKD. The CDR3 is 16 residues long. V was cut by 3 bases and J by 5 bases, with 16 bases left in between. Study findings and constraints: Twins shared out-of-frame alpha sequences with excess low generation probability. Recombination models fit unrelated individuals' TCR alpha sharing but underestimated twins'.

This same sample was also part of a study on yellow fever vaccine responses in identical twins.

This sequence originates from a woman between 18 and 29 years old in good health. Sequencing was carried out using PBMCs. This rearrangement joins TRBV24-1 to TRBJ2-1, with D possibly being TRBD2 (6 bases). Here the CDR3 DNA reads TGTGCCACCAGTGATGAGGCCGCGGGGTCGGACAATGAGCAGTTCTTC. Translating it yields CATSDEAAGSDNEQFF.